Included here is one T cell receptor (beta chain) sequence, with context. What this receptor recognizes is not known. Per-base qualities were not stored, and no clone one base away is much larger. Collaborating institutions collected whole blood in K2EDTA tubes following their own protocols. For TCRbeta analysis, collaborators shipped samples as frozen whole blood, isolated PBMCs, or DNA extracted from either of those sample types. For this chain, trimming is 5 bases at the V end and 6 bases at the J end, and the number of junction bases without a gene match is 10. From a lookup of the germline V gene (reference sequence), CDR1 and CDR2 are PRHDT and FYEKMQ. The CDR3 runs 15 residues from the cysteine to the phenylalanine. Of the read, only the CDR3 DNA is kept; its 45 bases are in frame from base 1. The data were obtained in a study of blood T cell repertoires in COVID-19 (TCRdb year 2020). Regarding the complete study: Collaborator samples came from the United States, Italy and Spain and covered acute and convalescent phases of COVID-19. The prospective study material was composed of cDNA or gDNA derived from T cells, B-cell-depleted T cells, or PBMCs. Deeply sampled blood TCRbeta repertoires from subjects exposed to, actively infected with, or recovered from COVID-19 were included in the dataset. The repertoires were made available in a free public database intended to serve as a resource for research on the immune response to SARS-CoV-2. The samples were drawn from the first 160 participants of the ongoing ImmuneRACE study and from 1,254 subjects provided by 6 global collaborators. The sample metadata nearly always contained a de-identified subject ID, COVID-19 status, age in years and sex. Where available, HLA class I and class II types were obtained from metadata supplied by the sample provider rather than from assay-based typing. Results and caveats for the whole study, not just this receptor: The amount of clinical and demographic metadata varied by source and participant and was provided uncurated.

The immunoSEQ Assay, a bias-controlled multiplex PCR, was used to amplify TCRbeta CDR3 regions from genomic DNA. On the study's bioinformatics: The number of nucleated cells in each sample was estimated by amplification of reference gene primers within the assay. Sequence reads were collapsed and filtered to measure the absolute abundance of every unique TCRbeta CDR3 rearrangement. For each sample, productive Simpson clonality was calculated by taking the square root of Simpson's diversity index across productive rearrangements. Imported from immuneACCESS, the table was reduced by TCRdb to in-frame sequences with V and J called. These copies leave out some clones; in studies compared against another copy, an unresolved V gene accounts for under half, and the cause of the remainder is not known. V, J and clone size were drawn from that table, and D and trimming were deduced from the DNA. A total of 90,000 to 130,000 clones appear in this sample, 88% of them only once. The top ten constitute 2% to 3% of the sample.

The clonotype originates from a human donor in a cohort sampled during active COVID-19. The rearranged segments are TRBV13 and TRBJ2-1, and 7 junction bases match TRBD2. Sequencing input: peripheral blood. The bases read TGTGCCAGCAGCCCTCCGATCCTAGCGGTCAATGAGCAGTTCTTC. This encodes CASSPPILAVNEQFF.